Presented here are 20 T cell receptor beta chains from one specimen sequenced in a study of T-cell memory formation after mild COVID-19. TCRdb passed the 5' RACE reads through MiXCR, listing each CDR3 protein once. The data contain 550,000 to 700,000 distinct CDR3 sequences, around 16% of them singletons. Sequencing was performed on PBMCs or a T cell subset sorted from them (not recorded which). The receptors come from an adult woman who had mild COVID-19 (a few samples of this study predate the infection). Cell type and time point are not known.

V is TRBV28 and J is TRBJ1-4; a possible D gene is TRBD1 (5 bases). This CDR3 region has 15 residues. V dropped 1 base and J dropped 5 bases, with 11 bases sitting between them. Germline loops: CDR1 MDHEN, CDR2 SYDVKM. CDR3: CASSLSGGSNEKLFF. The CDR3 region has the DNA TGTGCCAGCAGTTTATCCGGGGGGTCCAATGAAAAACTGTTTTTT.

The CDR3 here is CASSARGHTGYTF. The CDR3 nucleotides are TGTGCCAGCAGCGCGCGGGGACATACGGGCTACACCTTC. V gene TRBV9 combines with J gene TRBJ1-2; perhaps TRBD1 as D (6 bases). The CDR3 sequence is 13 residues long. Germline loops: CDR1 SGDLS, CDR2 YYNGEE. V was cut by 3 bases and J by 8 bases, with 14 bases left in between.

This sequence joins TRBV24-1 and TRBJ2-1, with TRBD2 matching over 9 bases. After removal of 2 bases from V and 3 bases from J, the junction contained 4 bases not matched to a gene. The CDR3 is 16 amino acids. CDR1 is KGHDR, CDR2 SFDVKD, per germline. The CDR3, as DNA: TGTGCCACCAGTGATTATGGTAGCGGGGGCTACAATGAGCAGTTCTTC. This encodes CATSDYGSGGYNEQFF.

This chain links TRBV2 with TRBJ2-5; 8 bases are shared with TRBD1. The V and J ends lost 6 bases and 1 base, in that order; junction bases with no gene match: 7. From germline, CDR1 is SNHLY and CDR2 FYNNEI. The CDR3 covers 15 residues. The CDR3 loop reads CASSPVDRGQETQYF. CDR3 DNA: TGTGCCAGCAGCCCAGTCGACAGGGGCCAAGAGACCCAGTACTTC.

The genes are TRBV30 and TRBJ2-7; 7 positions match TRBD1. Germline trimming cut 4 bases from V and 6 bases from J; bases unmatched to any gene: 3. Looked up from germline, CDR1 is GTSNPN and CDR2 is SVGIG (reference sequence). This CDR3 region has 11 residues. The CDR3 sequence is CAWTTGSEQYF. The CDR3 nucleotides are TGTGCCTGGACGACAGGGAGCGAGCAGTACTTC.

The V gene is TRBV10-3, the J gene TRBJ2-7, with 8 bases aligning to TRBD2. Unmatched junction bases numbered 7, after V lost 11 bases and J lost 1 base. The CDR3 totals 13 residues. Germline values: CDR1 ENHRY, CDR2 SYGVKD. Here the CDR3 DNA reads TGTGCCGCCGGGACTAGAAGATCCTACGAGCAGTACTTC. Protein: CAAGTRRSYEQYF.

This clonotype was counted between two and nine times. The gene calls are TRBV20-1 and TRBJ2-7, with 9 nucleotides matching TRBD2. The CDR3 runs to 14 residues. Looked up from germline, CDR1 is DFQATT and CDR2 is SNEGSKA (reference sequence). Unmatched junction bases numbered 6, after V lost 3 bases and J lost 3 bases. The CDR3 DNA follows: TGCAGTGCTAGGGCAGCGGGGGGCCTCTACGAGCAGTACTTC. Translation gives CSARAAGGLYEQYF.

The table lists this clonotype with a few counts. The chain is built from TRBV3-1 and TRBJ2-7; D ambiguous. CDR1 LGHDT and CDR2 YNNKEL come from the germline V gene (reference sequence). The CDR3 sequence is 15 residues long. Between the trimmed V and J ends, which lost 1 base and 1 base, there was a span of 11 bases. CDR3 protein: CASSQGRGMSYEQYF. In nucleotides, the CDR3 is TGTGCCAGCAGCCAAGGGCGTGGGATGTCCTACGAGCAGTACTTC.

This clonotype appeared a single time. The chain recombines TRBV6-1 with TRBJ2-1; 11 nucleotides agree with TRBD2. V was clipped by 3 bases and J by 8 bases; unmatched bases: 6. There are 15 residues in the CDR3. The germline CDR1 and CDR2 sequences are MNHNS and SASEGT. CDR3 bases: TGTGCCAGCAGTGACGTAGCGGGGGGGCCGGATGAGCAGTTCTTC. Its protein product is CASSDVAGGPDEQFF.

The chain joins TRBV6-5 to TRBJ1-1, with a weak D call TRBD1 (5 bases). Looked up from germline, CDR1 is MNHEY and CDR2 is SVGAGI. V was pared by 3 bases and J by 5 bases, with 10 bases between. The CDR3 totals 13 residues. The chain's CDR3 is CASSYDSRTEAFF. For the CDR3, the DNA is TGTGCCAGCAGTTATGACAGCCGGACTGAAGCTTTCTTT.

The chain is built from TRBV11-2 and TRBJ2-7, with 9 bases matching TRBD2. After removal of 5 bases from V and 7 bases from J, the junction contained 12 bases not matched to a gene. This CDR3 is built from 15 residues. Germline lookup yields CDR1 SGHAT and CDR2 FQNNGV. DNA of the CDR3: TGTGCCAGCAGCCCAAGACTAGCGGTCACGGGGGAGCAGTACTTC. Its translation is CASSPRLAVTGEQYF.

This chain links TRBV12-3 or TRBV12-4 with TRBJ2-3; 10 bases are shared with TRBD1. This CDR3 is 17 amino acids long. The V and J ends lost 9 bases and 9 bases, in that order; junction bases with no gene match: 21. In nucleotides, the CDR3 is TGTGCCAGTAGGTTCTCCTACGAAGACAGGGGGCAAGGGACGCAGTATTTT. Translating gives CASRFSYEDRGQGTQYF.

Ten or more counts support this clonotype. In DNA, the CDR3 is TGTGCCAGCAGCCAGGGTCGGGGGTATAGTGAGACCCAGTACTTC. The encoded protein is CASSQGRGYSETQYF. This chain links TRBV3-1 with TRBJ2-5, with a possible D match to TRBD2 (6 bases). Trimming cost V 3 bases and J 5 bases, with 16 bases left between them. Per the germline V gene, CDR1 is LGHDT and CDR2 is YNNKEL (reference sequence). The CDR3 is 15 residues long.

In its sample, this clonotype was seen a few times. V and J are TRBV20-1 and TRBJ1-3, with a possible D match to TRBD1 (6 bases). Trimming pared 7 bases from V and 2 bases from J, leaving 12 bases between. Germline loops: CDR1 DFQATT, CDR2 SNEGSKA (reference sequence). This CDR3 is built from 13 residues. CDR3 coding DNA: TGCAGTGTTTTAAGGGGGGCTGGAAACACCATATATTTT. Amino acid sequence: CSVLRGAGNTIYF.

This clonotype was counted only a few times. This chain joins TRBV7-2 and TRBJ1-2, with D possibly being TRBD1 (6 bases). CDR3 length: 15 amino acids. Germline V gives CDR1 SGHTA, CDR2 FQGNSA. Trimming removed 4 bases at V and 0 bases at J, with 12 bases between. Here the CDR3 reads CASSSPGEANYGYTF. The CDR3 coding sequence is TGTGCCAGCAGCTCGCCAGGGGAAGCTAACTATGGCTACACCTTC.

This clonotype showed up just a few times. V usage is TRBV29-1 and J usage is TRBJ2-7; 8 bases align to TRBD2. The germline gives CDR1 SQVTM, CDR2 ANQGSEA. CDR3 size: 14 residues. J lost 0 bases, V lost 6 bases, and 7 bases had no gene match. CDR3 loop: CSVRLASSSYEQYF. CDR3 nucleotides: TGCAGCGTCCGACTAGCGTCGAGCTCCTACGAGCAGTACTTC.

The chain recombines TRBV4-2 with TRBJ2-5, with D perhaps TRBD1 or TRBD2 (5 bases each). The V end lost 1 base, the J end lost 1 base, and 7 bases lay between the germline ends. The CDR3 totals 14 residues. Germline CDR1 reads LGHNA; CDR2 reads YNFKEQ. Written as DNA, the CDR3 is TGTGCCAGCAGCCAAGTAGGGACCCAAGAGACCCAGTACTTC. Translating gives CASSQVGTQETQYF.

This clonotype showed up just a few times. This chain connects TRBV6-2 or TRBV6-3 to TRBJ2-5, with 11 bases aligning to TRBD2. Germline V gene sequence: CDR1 MNHEY, CDR2 SVGEGT. After removal of 6 bases from V and 2 bases from J, the junction contained 5 bases not matched to a gene. The CDR3 contains 15 residues. The CDR3 protein is CASRPGTSGQETQYF. The CDR3 nucleotides read TGTGCCAGCAGACCTGGGACTAGCGGACAAGAGACCCAGTACTTC.

V usage is TRBV9 and J usage is TRBJ1-2; 7 nucleotides agree with TRBD1. J gave up 5 bases and V 4 bases, and 17 bases lay outside the gene matches. The CDR3 consists of 17 residues. Germline lookup yields CDR1 SGDLS and CDR2 YYNGEE. CDR3 region: CASSPSEAGTAGYGYTF. In DNA, the CDR3 is TGTGCCAGCAGCCCTTCTGAGGCCGGGACAGCCGGATATGGCTACACCTTC.

This clonotype was detected a few times. This rearrangement joins TRBV9 to TRBJ2-2; 8 bases fit TRBD2. With V trimmed by 0 bases and J by 10 bases, 5 bases remained unmatched. The CDR3 extends over 14 amino acids. Germline loops: CDR1 SGDLS, CDR2 YYNGEE. CDR3 sequence (DNA): TGTGCCAGCAGCGTAGGACTAGCGCCCTCGGAGCTGTTTTTT. As protein: CASSVGLAPSELFF.